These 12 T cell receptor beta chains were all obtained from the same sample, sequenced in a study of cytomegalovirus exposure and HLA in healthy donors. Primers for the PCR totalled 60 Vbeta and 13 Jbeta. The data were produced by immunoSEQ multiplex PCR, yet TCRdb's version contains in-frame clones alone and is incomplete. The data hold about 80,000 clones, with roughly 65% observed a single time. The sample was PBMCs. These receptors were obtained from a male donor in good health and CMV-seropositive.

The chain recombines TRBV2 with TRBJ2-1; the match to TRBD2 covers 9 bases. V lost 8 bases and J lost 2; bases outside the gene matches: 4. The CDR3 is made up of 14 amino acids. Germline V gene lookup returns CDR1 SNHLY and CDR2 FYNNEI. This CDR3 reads CASGRGGPYNEQFF. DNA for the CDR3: TGTGCCAGCGGGCGGGGGGGGCCCTACAATGAGCAGTTCTTC.

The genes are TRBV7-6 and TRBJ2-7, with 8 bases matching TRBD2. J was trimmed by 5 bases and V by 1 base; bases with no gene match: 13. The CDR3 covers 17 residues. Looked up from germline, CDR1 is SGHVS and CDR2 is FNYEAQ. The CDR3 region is CASSLGLAGGPLDEQYF. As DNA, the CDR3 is TGTGCCAGCAGCTTAGGTTTGGCGGGAGGCCCTTTGGACGAGCAGTACTTC.

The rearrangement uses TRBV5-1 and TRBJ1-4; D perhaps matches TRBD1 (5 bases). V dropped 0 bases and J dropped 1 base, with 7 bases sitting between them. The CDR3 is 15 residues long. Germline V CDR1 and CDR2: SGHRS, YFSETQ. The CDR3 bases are TGCGCCAGCAGCTTGGCAGGGAAAACTAATGAAAAACTGTTTTTT. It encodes CASSLAGKTNEKLFF.

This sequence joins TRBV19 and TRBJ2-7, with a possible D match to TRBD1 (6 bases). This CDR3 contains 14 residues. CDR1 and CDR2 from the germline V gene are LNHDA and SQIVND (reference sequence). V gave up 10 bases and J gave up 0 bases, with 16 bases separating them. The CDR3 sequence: CATAVRGSSYEQYF. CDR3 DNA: TGTGCCACCGCGGTTAGGGGGAGCTCCTACGAGCAGTACTTC.

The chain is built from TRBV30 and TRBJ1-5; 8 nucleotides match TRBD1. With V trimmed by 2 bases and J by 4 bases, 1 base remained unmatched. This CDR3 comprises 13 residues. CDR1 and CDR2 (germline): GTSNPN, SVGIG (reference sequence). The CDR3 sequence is CAWSNRGNQPQHF. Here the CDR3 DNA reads TGTGCCTGGAGTAACAGGGGGAATCAGCCCCAGCATTTT.

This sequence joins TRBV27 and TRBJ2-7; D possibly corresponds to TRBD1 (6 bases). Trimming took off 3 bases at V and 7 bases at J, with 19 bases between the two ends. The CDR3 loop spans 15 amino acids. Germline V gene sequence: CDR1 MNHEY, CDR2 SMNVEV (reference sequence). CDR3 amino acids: CASSLWATGLLEQYF. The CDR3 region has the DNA TGTGCCAGCAGTTTGTGGGCGACAGGACTCTTGGAGCAGTACTTC.

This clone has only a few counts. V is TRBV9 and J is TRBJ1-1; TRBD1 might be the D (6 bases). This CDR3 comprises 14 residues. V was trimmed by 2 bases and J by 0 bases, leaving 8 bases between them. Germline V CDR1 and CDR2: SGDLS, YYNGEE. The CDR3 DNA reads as TGTGCCAGCAGCGTTACAGGGATGAACACTGAAGCTTTCTTT. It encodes CASSVTGMNTEAFF.

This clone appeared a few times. The CDR3 DNA is TGTGCCAGTAGGACTTCTGGCACTGAAGCTTTCTTT. Its translation is CASRTSGTEAFF. This chain joins TRBV19 and TRBJ1-1; D uncertain. The CDR3 consists of 12 residues. Trimming shortened V by 6 bases and J by 4 bases, and 9 bases separated the two germline ends. CDR1 and CDR2 (germline): LNHDA, SQIVND (reference sequence).

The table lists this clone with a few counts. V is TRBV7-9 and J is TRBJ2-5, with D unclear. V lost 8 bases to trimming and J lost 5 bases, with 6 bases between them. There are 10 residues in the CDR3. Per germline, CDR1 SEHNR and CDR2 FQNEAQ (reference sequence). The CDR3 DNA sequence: TGTGCCAGCGGGCCGGAGACCCAGTACTTC. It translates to CASGPETQYF.

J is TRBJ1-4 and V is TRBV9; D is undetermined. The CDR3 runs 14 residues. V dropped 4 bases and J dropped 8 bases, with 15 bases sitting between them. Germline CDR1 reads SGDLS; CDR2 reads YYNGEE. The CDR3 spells CASSPRGVAEKLFF. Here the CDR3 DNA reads TGTGCCAGCAGCCCTCGAGGAGTCGCCGAAAAACTGTTTTTT.

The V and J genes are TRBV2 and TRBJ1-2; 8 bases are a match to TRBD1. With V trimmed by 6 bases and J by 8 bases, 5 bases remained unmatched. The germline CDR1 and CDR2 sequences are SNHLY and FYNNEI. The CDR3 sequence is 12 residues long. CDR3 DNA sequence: TGTGCCAGCAGGGGGACAGGTGGCGGCTACACCTTC. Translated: CASRGTGGGYTF.

The CDR3 here is CASSIRAGAYGYTF. CDR3 in DNA: TGTGCCAGTAGTATCCGGGCAGGGGCCTATGGCTACACCTTC. This sequence joins TRBV19 and TRBJ1-2; D might be TRBD1 (6 bases). This CDR3 has 14 amino acids. The V gene's germline CDR1 is LNHDA and CDR2 SQIVND (reference sequence). V lost 3 bases and J 4 bases, leaving 12 bases between the germline ends. The whole variable domain, remainder taken from reference TRBV19 and TRBJ1-2, is DGGITQSPKYLFRKEGQNVTLSCEQNLNHDAMYWYRQDPGQGLRLIYYSQIVNDFQKGDIAEGYSVSREKKESFPLTVTSAQKNPTAFYLCASSIRAGAYGYTFGSGTRLTVV.